The 24 T cell receptor beta chains presented below share a single source sample, sequenced in a study of blood T cells in healthy people across ages. Primers used in a second PCR of about 7 to 12 cycles were a sample-barcoded 5' primer and a J-beta primer mix. One entry per CDR3 protein, called by TCRdb with MiXCR from the 5' RACE reads. The profile shows 1.5 million to 2 million distinct CDR3 sequences, roughly 49% of them singletons. Material for sequencing was blood. The receptor set was obtained from a middle-aged woman in good health.

On this clonotype itself: A much larger clone lies one base from this, so it may be a read error. This chain uses TRBV3-1 with TRBJ2-7; D gene unclear. The germline gives CDR1 LGHDT, CDR2 YNNKEL (reference sequence). The CDR3 length is 11 residues. The CDR3 DNA reads as TGTGCCAGCAGCCATGTTTACGAGCAGTGCTTC. Amino acids: CASSHVYEQCF.

The V call is TRBV24-1, the J call TRBJ2-3, with D perhaps matching TRBD1 or TRBD2 (5 bases each). Germline V gene sequence: CDR1 KGHDR, CDR2 SFDVKD. The V and J ends lost 7 bases and 6 bases respectively, with 19 bases between them. The CDR3 sequence is 15 residues long. CDR3 sequence reads: CATSPPGPATDTQYF. The CDR3 bases are TGTGCCACCAGCCCTCCGGGACCAGCAACGGATACGCAGTATTTT.

The genes are TRBV28 and TRBJ1-4; maybe TRBD1 (6 bases). Trimming took 1 base from V and 6 from J, leaving 9 bases between them. The length of the CDR3 is 14 residues. Per the germline V gene, CDR1 is MDHEN and CDR2 is SYDVKM. The DNA of the CDR3 is TGTGCCAGCAGTTTATCAGGGGCTGATGAAAAACTGTTTTTT. This gives the protein CASSLSGADEKLFF.

This chain links TRBV4-1 with TRBJ2-1; tentatively, D is TRBD2 (5 bases). Germline CDR1 MGHRA, CDR2 YSYEKL. V shed 1 base and J shed 1 base, with 8 bases lying between them. CDR3 size: 15 residues. This CDR3 is CASSQGQRSYNEQFF. CDR3 coding DNA: TGCGCCAGCAGCCAAGGGCAGCGGTCCTACAATGAGCAGTTCTTC.

The chain combines TRBV9 with TRBJ2-4; D possibly corresponds to TRBD1 (7 bases). The DNA end favors TRBJ2-5, so the J call may be wrong. Germline-derived CDR1 and CDR2 are SGDLS and YYNGEE. The CDR3 consists of 15 residues. In DNA form, the CDR3 reads TGTGCCAGCAGCGTAGAGGACAGGAGGGAGGTGACCCAGTACTTC. It translates to CASSVEDRREVTQYF.

The genes are TRBV6-5 and TRBJ2-7; D is unresolved. The CDR3 runs to 16 residues. V lost 4 bases and J 0 bases, leaving 16 bases between the germline ends. Per the germline V gene, CDR1 is MNHEY and CDR2 is SVGAGI. This CDR3 reads CASSLYGDKSSYEQYF. CDR3 sequence (DNA): TGTGCCAGCAGTTTATACGGAGATAAGAGCTCCTACGAGCAGTACTTC.

The V gene is TRBV6-5, the J gene TRBJ1-1; D gene ambiguous. The ends were cut back, 10 bases at V and 0 bases at J, with 6 bases in the middle. Germline V gene sequence: CDR1 MNHEY, CDR2 SVGAGI. The CDR3 is 11 residues long. Written as DNA, the CDR3 is TGTGCCACACACTTGAACACTGAAGCTTTCTTT. Translated: CATHLNTEAFF.

This clonotype has more than one count but fewer than ten. The CDR3 DNA is TGTGCCAGCAGCAGACAGGGGGTAGCTTCACCCCTCCACTTT. The encoded protein is CASSRQGVASPLHF. This rearrangement joins TRBV25-1 to TRBJ1-6, with 9 bases matching TRBD1. Germline loops: CDR1 MGHDK, CDR2 SYGVNS. The CDR3 consists of 14 residues. V gave up 6 bases and J gave up 9 bases; unmatched junction bases: 6. The whole variable domain, filled in from reference TRBV25-1 and TRBJ1-6, reads EADIYQTPRYLVIGTGKKITLECSQTMGHDKMYWYQQDPGMELHLIHYSYGVNSTEKGDLSSESTVSRIRTEHFPLTLESARPSHTSQYLCASSRQGVASPLHFGNGTRLTVT.

The chain is built from TRBV20-1 and TRBJ1-1, with a tentative D call TRBD1 (6 bases). Between the trimmed V and J ends, which lost 3 bases and 9 bases, there was a span of 20 bases. The length of the CDR3 is 14 residues. The germline CDR1 and CDR2 sequences are DFQATT and SNEGSKA (reference sequence). CDR3 protein: CSARATVQGDKAFF. The CDR3 DNA follows: TGCAGTGCTAGGGCTACTGTACAGGGAGATAAAGCTTTCTTT.

The chain has TRBV27 and TRBJ2-1; perhaps TRBD2 as D (5 bases). Trimming took off 6 bases at V and 6 bases at J, with 15 bases between the two ends. The CDR3 totals 14 residues. CDR1 is MNHEY, CDR2 SMNVEV, per germline (reference sequence). The CDR3 region has the DNA TGTGCCAGCAGGTCCGGGAAGGACGGCAATGAGCAGTTCTTC. Encoded protein: CASRSGKDGNEQFF.

A few counts support this clonotype. J is TRBJ2-1 and V is TRBV29-1; tentatively, D is TRBD2 (6 bases). The germline CDR1 and CDR2 sequences are SQVTM and ANQGSEA. The CDR3 totals 13 residues. Trimming shortened V by 1 base and J by 6 bases, and 10 bases separated the two germline ends. The CDR3 DNA reads TGCAGCGTTGAAGCGCGACTAGTCAATGAGCAGTTCTTC. This codes for CSVEARLVNEQFF.

The chain uses TRBV20-1 and TRBJ2-5; 9 nucleotides match TRBD2. The CDR3 has 14 residues. The V segment lost 6 bases and the J segment 5 bases; nucleotides outside the gene matches: 10. CDR1 is DFQATT and CDR2 is SNEGSKA in the germline V gene (reference sequence). This chain's CDR3 is CSAPPAGGLETQYF. In nucleotides, the CDR3 is TGCAGTGCCCCCCCGGCGGGGGGGCTTGAGACCCAGTACTTC.

The chain is built from TRBV6-2 or TRBV6-3 and TRBJ2-3; D could derive from TRBD1 or TRBD2 (6 bases each). This CDR3 has 17 residues. Germline CDR1 MNHEY, CDR2 SVGEGT. The germline V and J ends were trimmed by 0 bases and 0 bases, with 13 bases remaining between them. CDR3 residues: CASSYSGGRTSTDTQYF. The DNA for the CDR3 is TGTGCCAGCAGTTACTCCGGGGGCCGAACTAGCACAGATACGCAGTATTTT.

This clonotype has only a few counts. This sequence joins TRBV12-3 or TRBV12-4 and TRBJ2-5; 8 bases agree with TRBD1. TRBJ2-7 matches the DNA end more closely, so the J call is doubtful. There are 13 residues in the CDR3. In nucleotides, the CDR3 is TGTGCCAGCAGAGCGACAGGGGCCAACGAGCAGTACTTC. Translated, it gives CASRATGANEQYF.

The CDR3 protein is CSAREQVYGYTF. For the CDR3, the DNA is TGCAGTGCTAGAGAGCAGGTCTATGGCTACACCTTC. The chain recombines TRBV20-1 with TRBJ1-2, with no clear D. Deletions cut 0 bases from V and 4 bases from J, with 6 bases between. There are 12 residues in the CDR3. Germline values: CDR1 DFQATT, CDR2 SNEGSKA (reference sequence).

Only one count was recorded for this clonotype. J is TRBJ2-5 and V is TRBV5-6; 8 positions agree with TRBD1. In germline, CDR1 is SGHDT, CDR2 YYEEEE. J lost 2 bases, V lost 2 bases, and 11 bases had no gene match. There are 17 residues in the CDR3. The CDR3 reads CASSFQTGTGIQETQYF. The CDR3 DNA sequence: TGTGCCAGCAGCTTCCAGACCGGGACAGGAATTCAAGAGACCCAGTACTTC.

In this sample, this clonotype turned up a few times. The chain is built from TRBV7-3 and TRBJ1-2; perhaps TRBD1 as D (5 bases). CDR3 length: 14 residues. The germline CDR1 and CDR2 sequences are SGHTA and FQGTGA. Trimming stripped 6 bases from V and 7 bases from J, with 18 bases between. CDR3 region: CASSLVGQGGGYTF. The CDR3 DNA is TGTGCCAGCAGTTTGGTAGGGCAGGGCGGTGGCTACACCTTC.

This rearrangement joins TRBV6-2 or TRBV6-3 to TRBJ1-4; D gene ambiguous. Per germline, CDR1 MNHEY and CDR2 SVGEGT. V was clipped by 6 bases and J by 0 bases, with 8 bases between them. CDR3 length: 14 residues. The CDR3 coding sequence is TGTGCCAGCAGGCAGGATGCAACTAATGAAAAACTGTTTTTT. Its protein product is CASRQDATNEKLFF.

The sample holds a few counts of this clonotype. A much bigger clone sits one base away, suggesting this may be a read error. This chain connects TRBV7-2 to TRBJ2-6; TRBD1 might be the D (6 bases). The V gene's germline CDR1 is SGHTA and CDR2 FQGNSA. V dropped 0 bases and J dropped 4 bases, with 13 bases sitting between them. CDR3 size: 17 residues. Written as DNA, the CDR3 is TGTGCCAGCAGCTTAGCGACAGGTTTGATGGGGGCCAACGTCCTGACTTTC. Translated: CASSLATGLMGANVLTF.

This clonotype appeared a few times. The CDR3: CASSLADRTIYGYTF. CDR3 nucleotide sequence: TGTGCCAGCAGTTTAGCGGACAGGACCATCTATGGCTACACCTTC. The J gene is TRBJ1-2, the V gene TRBV12-3 or TRBV12-4; 7 bases are shared with TRBD1. V lost 0 bases to trimming and J lost 4 bases; unmatched junction nucleotides: 5. This CDR3 has 15 residues.

Details on this clonotype: One end of the junction fails to match germline, which may point to a read error. This sequence joins TRBV20-1 and TRBJ2-6; TRBD2 is a possible D gene (6 bases). Germline CDR1 and CDR2: DFQATT and SNEGSKA (reference sequence). The CDR3 consists of 15 residues. CDR3: CSARGARERADVLTF. The CDR3 DNA reads TGCAGTGCTCGGGGAGCGCGGGAAAGGGCCGACGTCCTGACTTTC.

The CDR3, as DNA: TGTGCCACCAGCAGAGGCGGTCGGACAGGGCTTTCTAATGAGCAGTTCTTC. This gives the protein CATSRGGRTGLSNEQFF. The chain carries TRBV15 and TRBJ2-1, with 8 nucleotides matching TRBD1. This CDR3 has 17 amino acids. Germline V gene data show CDR1 as LNHNV and CDR2 as YYDKDF (reference sequence). V dropped 1 base and J dropped 7; count of bases not matched to a gene: 12.

This clonotype turned up a few times. The chain employs TRBV20-1 and TRBJ2-5, with 8 bases that match TRBD2. Looked up from germline, CDR1 is DFQATT and CDR2 is SNEGSKA (reference sequence). Trimming took 2 bases from V and 1 from J; bases not matched to a gene: 3. The CDR3 totals 14 residues. The CDR3 DNA follows: TGCAGTGCTAGATCACGGGGGGGCCAAGAGACCCAGTACTTC. This sequence encodes CSARSRGGQETQYF.

The chain links TRBV5-1 to TRBJ2-1; a possible D gene is TRBD1 (5 bases). Germline CDR1 is SGHRS and CDR2 is YFSETQ. Trimming pared 1 base from V and 0 bases from J, leaving 11 bases between. This CDR3 is built from 16 residues. CDR3 sequence: CASSLNRQGSYNEQFF. In DNA, the CDR3 is TGCGCCAGCAGCTTGAACCGGCAGGGCTCCTACAATGAGCAGTTCTTC.